What follows describes a single T cell receptor beta chain. Its cognate antigen is unknown. Possible read error: a much larger clone is one base away. As the CDR3 is not closed by the conserved phenylalanine or tryptophan, this likely results from a read error. The data belong to a study of blood T cells in healthy people across ages. CDR1 and CDR2 from the germline V gene are SGHRS and YFSETQ. Trimming removed 4 bases from V and 6 bases from J, with 11 bases in between. The CDR3 consists of 13 residues. Staff drew roughly 10 milliliters of peripheral blood from each donor. Isolated PBMCs totaled at least 6 million in each sample. Total RNA extracted from each sample amounted to at least 5 micrograms. A second PCR, run for about 7 to 11 cycles, used a sample-barcoded 5' primer plus a J-beta primer mix. Each CDR3 protein gets one entry after TCRdb re-called the 5' RACE reads with MiXCR. The table includes about 1.7 million distinct CDR3 sequences, 28% detected once.

General study points: A roughly linear age-dependent decrease characterized TCR beta diversity per million T cells.

The chain employs TRBV5-1 and TRBJ2-1, with D unclear. The receptor comes from a woman aged 25 to 39 in good health. Sequences were obtained from blood. As DNA, the CDR3 is TGCGCCAGCAGCATCCGACAAGGCAATGAGCAGTTCTGC. The encoded protein is CASSIRQGNEQFC.